The present T cell receptor (beta chain) was sequenced within a study of cytomegalovirus exposure and HLA in healthy donors. Study outcomes and limitations: Upon later analysis, TCR association rates were observed to vary by HLA locus, being highest for DRB1 and lowest for HLA-C. Researchers had no immune exposure information except CMV serostatus available.

This clone was counted a few times. Its specificity is not known. Both 60 Vbeta primers and 13 Jbeta primers went into the PCR. TCRdb keeps only in-frame clones here, not all; method: immunoSEQ multiplex PCR. Here the sample spans under 130,000 clones, around 82% being singletons. V gave up 6 bases and J gave up 7 bases; unmatched junction bases: 9. The CDR3 is 15 residues long. The germline V gene has CDR1 MDHEN and CDR2 SYDVKM. The TCR comes from a woman between 18 and 29 years old in good health and CMV-seropositive. The chain combines TRBV28 with TRBJ1-4; 9 nucleotides agree with TRBD1. The sample comprised PBMCs. Here the CDR3 reads CASRCRGTGCEKLFF. CDR3 DNA sequence: TGTGCCAGCAGATGCCGCGGGACAGGGTGTGAAAAACTGTTTTTT.